These 11 T cell receptor beta chains were sequenced from one sample in a study of low-dose radiotherapy and immunotherapy resistance in tumors. cDNA synthesis used a TRAV/TRBV-specific primer set for both chains. It was with a constant-region primer and a V-primer adapter that TCRs were amplified over 20 PCR cycles. One entry per CDR3 protein, called by TCRdb with MiXCR from the reads. The sample consists of around 99,000 distinct CDR3 sequences, 8% to 10% of them appearing once. The time point: before trial treatment. The source was PBMCs, collected before treatment. The origin of the receptors is a male donor with prostate cancer.

The sample holds many counts of this clonotype. The chain is built from TRBV5-1 and TRBJ1-1; perhaps TRBD1 as D (6 bases). This CDR3 region has 13 residues. Germline CDR1 is SGHRS and CDR2 is YFSETQ. The V end was cut by 4 bases, the J end by 4 bases, with 11 bases between. The CDR3 DNA sequence: TGCGCCAGCAGCAGTGGGGGGGCCACTGAAGCTTTCTTT. This encodes CASSSGGATEAFF.

The sample holds a few counts of this clonotype. The chain employs TRBV4-1 and TRBJ2-1, with TRBD1 matching 10 bases. The germline gives CDR1 MGHRA, CDR2 YSYEKL. The CDR3 has 17 residues. The junction had 6 bases not matched to a gene; V was cut back by 1 base and J by 3 bases. CDR3 nucleotides: TGCGCCAGCAGCCAAGTCTGGACAGGGGGTAGCTACAATGAGCAGTTCTTC. It yields the protein CASSQVWTGGSYNEQFF.

This clonotype was seen ten or more times. The rearrangement joins TRBV5-1 to TRBJ2-2; possible D gene TRBD2, 5 bases. The germline gives CDR1 SGHRS, CDR2 YFSETQ. V dropped 0 bases and J dropped 4 bases, with 10 bases sitting between them. This CDR3 has 15 amino acids. CDR3 nucleotide sequence: TGCGCCAGCAGCTTGGACAGTCGGGGCACCGGGGAGCTGTTTTTT. It yields the protein CASSLDSRGTGELFF.

This clonotype was counted at least ten times. V and J are TRBV20-1 and TRBJ1-5, with D hard to call. This CDR3 is 15 amino acids long. Trimming pared 1 base from V and 4 bases from J, leaving 14 bases between. The germline gives CDR1 DFQATT, CDR2 SNEGSKA (reference sequence). The CDR3 coding sequence is TGCAGTGCTAGAGTCGGCGGGTTTGGTAATCAGCCCCAGCATTTT. Protein product: CSARVGGFGNQPQHF.

This clonotype was found many times. The chain has TRBV13 and TRBJ2-7; D unclear. The CDR3 extends over 14 amino acids. Trimming took off 3 bases at V and 2 bases at J, with 11 bases between the two ends. Germline assignment: CDR1 PRHDT and CDR2 FYEKMQ (reference sequence). CDR3 sequence reads: CASSLDQSTYEQYF. As DNA, the CDR3 is TGTGCCAGCAGCTTGGACCAGTCGACCTACGAGCAGTACTTC.

Of note for this clonotype: A read error likely explains this, since a far larger clone differs by one base. The chain employs TRBV2 and TRBJ2-1; TRBD2 aligns across 13 bases. CDR1 SNHLY and CDR2 FYNNEI come from the germline V gene. J gave up 6 bases and V 6 bases, and 5 bases lay outside the gene matches. The CDR3 sequence is 15 residues long. The chain's CDR3 is CASSAGTSGVNEQFF. The CDR3 DNA reads TGTGCCAGCAGCGCCGGGACTAGCGGGGTCAATGAGCAGTTCTTC.

The chain recombines TRBV13 with TRBJ1-1, with TRBD1 as a possible D gene (6 bases). V was shortened by 5 bases and J by 1 base, with 11 bases between the two germline ends. This CDR3 has 14 amino acids. CDR1 and CDR2 from the germline V gene are PRHDT and FYEKMQ (reference sequence). The CDR3 DNA follows: TGTGCCAGCAGCCGCGGACAGACGAACACTGAAGCTTTCTTT. The encoded protein is CASSRGQTNTEAFF.

This clonotype was seen ten or more times. The genes are TRBV9 and TRBJ2-1; no firm D call. The CDR3 totals 13 residues. Germline V gives CDR1 SGDLS, CDR2 YYNGEE. V lost 4 bases and J 7 bases, leaving 12 bases between the germline ends. The CDR3 DNA is TGTGCCAGCAGCAAGAGTGTCGGTAATGAGCAGTTCTTC. Protein: CASSKSVGNEQFF.

This clonotype was seen ten or more times. V usage is TRBV29-1 and J usage is TRBJ2-3; D perhaps matches TRBD2 (5 bases). This CDR3 contains 14 residues. Trimming pared 4 bases from V and 5 bases from J, leaving 16 bases between. Germline CDR1 SQVTM, CDR2 ANQGSEA. CDR3: CSVGLRALKDTQYF. The CDR3 region has the DNA TGCAGCGTTGGGTTGCGGGCCCTAAAAGATACGCAGTATTTT.

Ten or more counts support this clonotype. This chain connects TRBV27 to TRBJ2-3; TRBD2 matches 8 bases. This CDR3 has 17 amino acids. The germline V gene has CDR1 MNHEY and CDR2 SMNVEV (reference sequence). Trimming cost V 0 bases and J 1 base; bases outside gene matches: 6. CDR3 sequence: CASSLSPGRGGTDTQYF. The CDR3 DNA reads as TGTGCCAGCAGTTTATCGCCTGGGCGGGGGGGCACAGATACGCAGTATTTT.

This clonotype was recorded at least ten times. The chain carries TRBV28 and TRBJ1-2, with TRBD1 matching over 9 bases. This CDR3 has 15 amino acids. The V gene end was trimmed by 7 bases and the J gene end by 5 bases; junction bases not matched to a gene: 11. Germline CDR1 reads MDHEN; CDR2 reads SYDVKM. CDR3 sequence reads: CASKTGTGMVYGYTF. The CDR3 coding sequence is TGTGCCAGCAAGACCGGGACAGGGATGGTTTATGGCTACACCTTC.